This entry lists 17 T cell receptor beta chains sequenced from one sample in a study of response to subunit inactivated influenza vaccine. TCRdb reprocessed the RT-PCR reads via MiXCR and lists one record per CDR3 protein. The sample holds more than 200,000 distinct CDR3 sequences, 12% seen once. The specimen comprised non-naive T cells sorted from PBMCs, sampled around 14 days before vaccination. The source of these receptors is a man aged 45-65 years who received an inactivated influenza vaccine.

The chain couples TRBV6-2 or TRBV6-3 to TRBJ2-7; 7 positions match TRBD2. Per the germline V gene, CDR1 is MNHEY and CDR2 is SVGEGT. Trimming at V came to 6 bases and at J to 3 bases, leaving 8 bases not matched to a gene. This CDR3 region has 14 residues. The CDR3 bases are TGTGCCAGCAGGCTTAGCGGGCTCAACTACGAGCAGTACTTC. It translates to CASRLSGLNYEQYF.

This clonotype was recorded a few times. The chain recombines TRBV18 with TRBJ1-5; D is possibly TRBD1 (6 bases). The germline V and J ends were trimmed by 3 bases and 4 bases, with 13 bases remaining between them. The germline gives CDR1 KGHSH, CDR2 LQKENI. This CDR3 has 15 residues. This chain's CDR3 is CASSPFSDRNQPQHF. The CDR3 nucleotides are TGTGCCAGCTCACCCTTCTCGGACAGAAATCAGCCCCAGCATTTT.

This clonotype was seen just once. The V call is TRBV20-1, the J call TRBJ2-2; D ambiguous. The CDR3 sequence is 14 residues long. Germline CDR1 is DFQATT and CDR2 is SNEGSKA (reference sequence). V was cut by 5 bases and J by 1 base, with 11 bases left in between. CDR3 protein: CSAREQLNTGELFF. The CDR3 nucleotides read TGCAGTGCTCGCGAACAGCTGAACACCGGGGAGCTGTTTTTT.

This clonotype was picked up many times. At one of its ends the junction is not consistent with the germline gene, which may arise from a read error. The chain recombines TRBV3-1 with TRBJ2-5; possibly TRBD2 for D (7 bases). The V gene's germline CDR1 is LGHDT and CDR2 YNNKEL (reference sequence). The length of the CDR3 is 15 residues. CDR3 in amino acids: CASSQVKGGGETQYF. As DNA, the CDR3 is TGTGCCAGCAGTCAAGTCAAGGGAGGGGGGGAGACCCAGTACTTC.

This clonotype was counted at least ten times. The V call is TRBV20-1, the J call TRBJ2-7, with D tentatively TRBD1 (6 bases). Trimming pared 6 bases from V and 6 bases from J, leaving 18 bases between. CDR3 size: 13 residues. Germline values: CDR1 DFQATT, CDR2 SNEGSKA (reference sequence). The CDR3 region has the DNA TGCAGTGCGCCTCTAATGGGGGCGGCCGAGCAGTACTTC. This sequence encodes CSAPLMGAAEQYF.

The chain recombines TRBV19 with TRBJ1-5; possibly TRBD1 for D (5 bases). Trimming pared 5 bases from V and 7 bases from J, leaving 15 bases between. The CDR3 extends over 14 amino acids. Germline V CDR1 and CDR2: LNHDA, SQIVND (reference sequence). In DNA, the CDR3 is TGTGCCAGTAGTGTCTCAGGGCCCCGGCAGCCCCAGCATTTT. Residues: CASSVSGPRQPQHF.

The J gene is TRBJ2-4, the V gene TRBV28; the D gene is possibly TRBD1 (6 bases). Germline V CDR1 and CDR2: MDHEN, SYDVKM. The CDR3 spans 14 residues. V gave up 7 bases and J gave up 3 bases, with 13 bases separating them. CDR3 sequence reads: CASMLQGGKNIQYF. In DNA form, the CDR3 reads TGTGCCAGCATGTTACAGGGCGGCAAAAACATTCAGTACTTC. Combining the CDR3 with reference TRBV28 and TRBJ2-4 gives the whole variable domain DVKVTQSSRYLVKRTGEKVFLECVQDMDHENMFWYRQDPGLGLRLIYFSYDVKMKEKGDIPEGYSVSREKKERFSLILESASTNQTSMYLCASMLQGGKNIQYFGAGTRLSVL.

This clonotype was recorded many times. The J gene is TRBJ2-1, the V gene TRBV4-3; D is possibly TRBD2 (6 bases). The length of the CDR3 is 16 residues. V was clipped by 0 bases and J by 4 bases, with 13 bases between them. CDR1 is LGHNA and CDR2 is YSLEER in the germline V gene. CDR3 in amino acids: CASSQDLGLEYNEQFF. In DNA form, the CDR3 reads TGCGCCAGCAGCCAAGATCTGGGACTTGAATACAATGAGCAGTTCTTC.

DNA for the CDR3: TGTGCCAGCAGTTCCCGGGACAGGGGGTTTTCACCCCTCCACTTT. Translating it yields CASSSRDRGFSPLHF. The chain employs TRBV6-5 and TRBJ1-6; 11 bases are shared with TRBD1. The CDR3 loop spans 15 amino acids. J gave up 9 bases and V 4 bases, and 5 bases lay outside the gene matches. Germline V CDR1 and CDR2: MNHEY, SVGAGI.

The chain employs TRBV6-4 and TRBJ2-1, with a possible D match to TRBD2 (6 bases). This CDR3 has 12 amino acids. CDR1 is MRHNA and CDR2 is SNTAGT in the germline V gene. V lost 6 bases and J lost 9, with 12 bases in between. The CDR3 nucleotides are TGTGCCAGCAGGGGAAATAGCGGTGAGCAGTTCTTC. Protein product: CASRGNSGEQFF.

This clonotype was seen a handful of times. The V gene is TRBV5-1, the J gene TRBJ1-5; D might be TRBD1 (5 bases). Germline CDR1 and CDR2: SGHRS and YFSETQ. The length of the CDR3 is 15 residues. V was cut by 5 bases and J by 4 bases, with 16 bases left in between. The CDR3 DNA follows: TGCGCCAGCAGTCTTCAGGGTGAAAGGAATCAGCCCCAGCATTTT. Translation gives CASSLQGERNQPQHF. The full variable domain, rest sourced from reference TRBV5-1 and TRBJ1-5, is KAGVTQTPRYLIKTRGQQVTLSCSPISGHRSVSWYQQTPGQGLQFLFEYFSETQRNKGNFPGRFSGRQFSNSRSEMNVSTLELGDSALYLCASSLQGERNQPQHFGDGTRLSIL.

A few counts support this clonotype. The gene calls are TRBV27 and TRBJ2-5; D perhaps matches TRBD1 (6 bases). Trimming shortened V by 0 bases and J by 2 bases, and 10 bases separated the two germline ends. The CDR3 has 15 amino acids. Germline CDR1 MNHEY, CDR2 SMNVEV (reference sequence). CDR3 protein: CASSLSWGQQETQYF. CDR3 DNA: TGTGCCAGCAGTTTATCGTGGGGACAACAAGAGACCCAGTACTTC.

This clonotype has at least ten counts. The chain carries TRBV3-1 and TRBJ2-1; 7 bases align to TRBD2. In germline, CDR1 is LGHDT, CDR2 YNNKEL (reference sequence). This CDR3 is 15 amino acids long. V lost 1 base, J lost 3 bases, and 3 bases stayed unmatched. The CDR3: CASSQGSGGYNEQFF. In DNA form, the CDR3 reads TGTGCCAGCAGCCAAGGTTCGGGGGGCTACAATGAGCAGTTCTTC.

The rearrangement joins TRBV6-2 or TRBV6-3 to TRBJ1-2; 7 bases are shared with TRBD1. Per the germline V gene, CDR1 is MNHEY and CDR2 is SVGEGT. V lost 7 bases, J lost 4 bases, and 6 bases stayed unmatched. CDR3 length: 13 residues. This CDR3 reads CASTETGIYGYTF. The CDR3 DNA follows: TGTGCCAGCACCGAGACAGGGATCTATGGCTACACCTTC.

J is TRBJ1-2 and V is TRBV3-1; D unresolved. Germline V gives CDR1 LGHDT, CDR2 YNNKEL (reference sequence). Trimming took off 4 bases at V and 0 bases at J, with 18 bases between the two ends. The CDR3 length is 17 residues. The CDR3 region is CASSRPLFDGSNYGYTF. For the CDR3, the DNA is TGTGCCAGCAGCCGGCCGTTGTTCGACGGATCTAACTATGGCTACACCTTC. Full variable domain (missing parts from reference TRBV3-1 and TRBJ1-2): DTAVSQTPKYLVTQMGNDKSIKCEQNLGHDTMYWYKQDSKKFLKIMFSYNNKELIINETVPNRFSPKSPDKAHLNLHINSLELGDSAVYFCASSRPLFDGSNYGYTFGSGTRLTVV.

This clonotype was detected ten times or more. The genes are TRBV12-3 or TRBV12-4 and TRBJ2-5, with 7 bases fitting TRBD2. This CDR3 is built from 14 residues. The trim removed 1 base at V and 4 bases at J, leaving 3 bases unmatched. The CDR3 DNA follows: TGTGCCAGCAGTTTAGATCGACTAGCAGAGACCCAGTACTTC. It yields the protein CASSLDRLAETQYF.

The rearrangement uses TRBV7-2 and TRBJ2-7; possibly TRBD1 for D (5 bases). Trimming left V 5 bases short and J 6 bases short, with 14 bases between. The length of the CDR3 is 13 residues. Germline-derived CDR1 and CDR2 are SGHTA and FQGNSA. Here the CDR3 DNA reads TGTGCCAGCAGCGACAACCAGGGCTCCGAGCAGTACTTC. Residues: CASSDNQGSEQYF.